This entry features one T cell receptor beta chain sequence. Trimming took 5 bases from V and 2 from J; bases not matched to a gene: 5. CDR1 SGHDN and CDR2 FVKESK come from the germline V gene. The CDR3 spans 14 residues. Primers included in the PCR were 60 Vbeta and 13 Jbeta primers. The table came from immunoSEQ multiplex PCR; TCRdb's copy has only in-frame clones and leaves some out. Of more than 75,000 clones in the sample, 60% to 80% were seen once. This sample stems from a study of cytomegalovirus exposure and HLA in healthy donors. The rearrangement links TRBV14 to TRBJ1-2, with 7 bases identical to TRBD1. The receptor was derived from a middle-aged woman in good health and CMV-seronegative. Sequencing used PBMCs. CDR3 sequence: CASSLGQMNYGYTF. The CDR3 DNA sequence: TGTGCCAGCAGCTTGGGACAGATGAACTATGGCTACACCTTC.